The 16 T cell receptor beta chains below come from one sample, sequenced in a study of identical twins. TCRdb redid the calling of the 5' RACE reads with MiXCR, one entry per CDR3 protein. Here the sample spans about 660,000 distinct CDR3 sequences, 8.6% being singletons. The same specimen was also included in a second study, on yellow fever vaccine responses in identical twins.

Sequencing was carried out using PBMCs. These receptors were collected from a woman aged 18-29 years in good health.

Only a few counts were recorded for this clonotype. The chain carries TRBV9 and TRBJ2-3; 12 nucleotides match TRBD2. Germline CDR1 SGDLS, CDR2 YYNGEE. V lost 6 bases to trimming and J lost 1 base; unmatched junction nucleotides: 6. The CDR3 length is 16 residues. CDR3 coding DNA: TGTGCCAGCACCGGGACTAGCGGGCCTGGCACAGATACGCAGTATTTT. It encodes CASTGTSGPGTDTQYF.

This clonotype was observed a few times. This rearrangement joins TRBV7-9 to TRBJ1-4, with a weak D call TRBD1 (6 bases). V lost 5 bases and J 0 bases, leaving 16 bases between the germline ends. The length of the CDR3 is 17 residues. CDR1 and CDR2 from the germline V gene are SEHNR and FQNEAQ (reference sequence). The CDR3, as DNA: TGTGCCAGCAGCCCTACAGGGCACCGGACAACTAATGAAAAACTGTTTTTT. Amino acids: CASSPTGHRTTNEKLFF. The full variable domain, with the rest looked up from reference TRBV7-9 and TRBJ1-4, is DTGVSQNPRHKITKRGQNVTFRCDPISEHNRLYWYRQTLGQGPEFLTYFQNEAQLEKSRLLSDRFSAERPKGSFSTLEIQRTEQGDSAMYLCASSPTGHRTTNEKLFFGSGTQLSVL.

This clonotype was recorded a few times. The rearrangement links TRBV27 to TRBJ2-1, with unresolved D. Germline lookup yields CDR1 MNHEY and CDR2 SMNVEV (reference sequence). CDR3 length: 16 amino acids. The V end was cut by 3 bases, the J end by 3 bases, with 15 bases between. CDR3 DNA sequence: TGTGCCAGCAGTTTCGGCTCCCCCACGGGCTACAATGAGCAGTTCTTC. Translation gives CASSFGSPTGYNEQFF.

The chain uses TRBV30 and TRBJ2-1; possibly TRBD2 for D (6 bases). The V end was cut by 0 bases, the J end by 1 base, with 10 bases between. The germline V gene has CDR1 GTSNPN and CDR2 SVGIG (reference sequence). CDR3 length equals 15 residues. The CDR3 nucleotides read TGTGCCTGGAGTGTGGTAGGGAGGTCCTACAATGAGCAGTTCTTC. This codes for CAWSVVGRSYNEQFF.

V gene TRBV27 combines with J gene TRBJ1-2; 8 nucleotides line up with TRBD1. CDR3 size: 16 residues. Trimming at V came to 4 bases and at J to 5 bases, leaving 12 bases not matched to a gene. Looked up from germline, CDR1 is MNHEY and CDR2 is SMNVEV (reference sequence). The CDR3 DNA is TGTGCCAGCAGTTCATTCCAGGGACAGGTGACTTATGGCTACACCTTC. This codes for CASSSFQGQVTYGYTF.

This clonotype has just a few counts. The chain couples TRBV6-4 to TRBJ2-2; a possible D gene is TRBD1 (6 bases). The CDR3 spans 14 residues. Trimming took 1 base from V and 4 from J, leaving 7 bases between them. Germline CDR1 is MRHNA and CDR2 is SNTAGT. The CDR3 DNA reads TGTGCCAGCAGTGACTTACAGGGCACCGGGGAGCTGTTTTTT. Protein product: CASSDLQGTGELFF.

The rearrangement links TRBV6-5 to TRBJ1-1, with D unresolved. Germline V gives CDR1 MNHEY, CDR2 SVGAGI. V lost 2 bases and J lost 7, with 5 bases in between. This CDR3 is built from 11 residues. The CDR3 nucleotides are TGTGCCAGCAGTTACGTGGGTGAAGCTTTCTTT. Its protein product is CASSYVGEAFF.

This clonotype came up a few times. This sequence joins TRBV6-5 and TRBJ2-7, with a possible D match to TRBD2 (6 bases). Germline-derived CDR1 and CDR2 are MNHEY and SVGAGI. The CDR3 is made up of 14 amino acids. V was clipped by 2 bases and J by 2 bases, with 10 bases between them. The DNA of the CDR3 is TGTGCCAGCAGTTACGGCGGGGCCCCCTACGAGCAGTACTTC. The encoded protein is CASSYGGAPYEQYF.

The rearrangement uses TRBV19 and TRBJ2-3; D is ambiguous. V was pared by 3 bases and J by 4 bases, with 11 bases between. Germline V gives CDR1 LNHDA, CDR2 SQIVND (reference sequence). The CDR3 extends over 14 amino acids. The CDR3 spells CASSMEMVPDTQYF. CDR3 nucleotides: TGTGCCAGTAGTATGGAGATGGTTCCAGATACGCAGTATTTT.

This clonotype was found a few times. The rearrangement uses TRBV20-1 and TRBJ2-5, with D tentatively TRBD1 (6 bases). The V gene's germline CDR1 is DFQATT and CDR2 SNEGSKA (reference sequence). The CDR3 spans 13 residues. The V and J ends lost 3 bases and 1 base respectively, with 9 bases between them. The chain's CDR3 is CSASQGPQETQYF. CDR3 sequence (DNA): TGCAGTGCTAGTCAGGGGCCCCAAGAGACCCAGTACTTC.

There are a few counts of this clonotype. The genes are TRBV29-1 and TRBJ1-4, with D uncertain. The V gene lost 5 bases and the J gene lost 5 bases, with 9 bases spanning the gap. This CDR3 spans 12 amino acids. From germline, CDR1 is SQVTM and CDR2 ANQGSEA. The CDR3 loop is CSVLDENEKLFF. Written as DNA, the CDR3 is TGCAGCGTTTTGGATGAGAATGAAAAACTGTTTTTT.

This clonotype was recorded a few times. V gene TRBV4-3 combines with J gene TRBJ1-1, with 8 bases fitting TRBD1. The trim removed 2 bases at V and 9 bases at J, leaving 2 bases unmatched. This CDR3 contains 12 residues. Per germline, CDR1 LGHNA and CDR2 YSLEER. The CDR3 DNA is TGCGCCAGCAGCCAAAGGACAGGGCAAGCTTTCTTT. The encoded protein is CASSQRTGQAFF.

This clonotype showed up just a few times. The genes are TRBV28 and TRBJ1-4; maybe TRBD1 (5 bases). V lost 2 bases, J lost 4 bases, and 8 bases lay in between. Germline lookup yields CDR1 MDHEN and CDR2 SYDVKM. CDR3 size: 14 residues. CDR3 nucleotides: TGTGCCAGCAGTTTAATGGGGCTTAATGAAAAACTGTTTTTT. Translated, it gives CASSLMGLNEKLFF.

This clonotype has ten or more counts. The rearrangement joins TRBV5-1 to TRBJ2-3; 9 nucleotides match TRBD2. In germline, CDR1 is SGHRS, CDR2 YFSETQ. J was trimmed by 0 bases and V by 3 bases; bases with no gene match: 8. The CDR3 covers 17 residues. In nucleotides, the CDR3 is TGCGCCAGCAGCTCGCCCGGACTAGCGACAAGCACAGATACGCAGTATTTT. It specifies CASSSPGLATSTDTQYF.

This clonotype came up a few times. The rearrangement uses TRBV6-2 or TRBV6-3 and TRBJ2-2; unclear D gene. Germline V CDR1 and CDR2: MNHEY, SVGEGT. Trimming removed 5 bases from V and 6 bases from J, with 22 bases in between. This CDR3 is 17 amino acids long. DNA for the CDR3: TGTGCCAGCAGTACCAGACCGGTATCAAGAAAGCCCGGGGAGCTGTTTTTT. It encodes CASSTRPVSRKPGELFF.

This clonotype was seen only a few times. The chain is built from TRBV21-1 and TRBJ2-3; TRBD1 reflects the table's D call only, with no check against the DNA. TRBV21-1 is deemed a pseudogene. The CDR3 contains 19 residues. This chain's CDR3 is CASSKLFGGTGVSTDTQYF. The CDR3 region has the DNA TGTGCCAGCAGCAAATTATTCGGAGGGACAGGGGTGAGCACAGATACGCAGTATTTT.